This T cell receptor beta chain was recovered during a study of blood T cells in healthy people across ages. The germline V gene encodes CDR1 SEHNR and CDR2 FQNEAQ (reference sequence). This CDR3 comprises 15 residues. V dropped 5 bases and J dropped 5; count of bases not matched to a gene: 11. This clonotype has just a few counts. Its antigen remains unknown. Combining a sample-barcoded 5' primer with a J-beta primer mix, a second PCR ran for roughly 6 to 12 cycles. Every cDNA was tagged by a template-switch adaptor with 12 random nucleotides. Each sample yielded at least 2.5 million CDR3-containing paired-end reads. TCRdb used MiXCR to reprocess the 5' RACE reads, holding one entry per CDR3 protein. The data show over 1,200,000 distinct CDR3 sequences, with approximately 59% seen just once and 5.5% to 8% held by the top ten. Regarding the study as a whole: Higher diversity, along with more naive CD4+ cells, distinguished long-lived donors from aged donors.

Each sample yielded at least 6.5 million isolated PBMCs. The source material was blood. The origin of this receptor is a man aged 18-30 years in good health. The rearrangement uses TRBV7-9 and TRBJ2-5; TRBD1 matches at 7 bases. The DNA of the CDR3 is TGTGCCAGCAGCCCACCGGACAGGTTATGGGAGACCCAGTACTTC. Its protein product is CASSPPDRLWETQYF.